The 16 T cell receptor beta chains below all came from one sample that was sequenced in a study of shared clonotypes between healthy human individuals (dated by TCRdb to 2020 to 2022). The library came from the immunoSEQ multiplex PCR assay. TCRdb holds this immuneACCESS table with in-frame rearrangements only. Some clones are missing; in checked studies, unresolved V genes explain under half, and the rest has no known cause. The table for this sample lists 2.3 million or so clones; approximately 93% of them were counted only once. The ten biggest clones cover about 0.37% of the sample. The sample consisted of naive CD4+ T cells from PBMCs. This specimen's cell subset or site label, interpreted: CD45RA+ positively selected. These receptors were collected from a man younger than 35 in good health. Some clones in this sample may be carry-over from other donors' samples.

The chain has TRBV28 and TRBJ2-2; TRBD2 matches 10 bases. The length of the CDR3 is 18 residues. The V segment lost 4 bases and the J segment 4 bases; nucleotides outside the gene matches: 12. CDR1 and CDR2 (germline): MDHEN, SYDVKM. CDR3 bases: TGTGCCAGCAGTTCCCGGGGGAGCGGGAGGGCGGGCACCGGGGAGCTGTTTTTT. Translating it yields CASSSRGSGRAGTGELFF.

This chain joins TRBV27 and TRBJ1-5; 9 bases are a match to TRBD1. The CDR3 runs 13 residues. V lost 2 bases, J lost 9 bases, and 2 bases stayed unmatched. Germline V lookup: CDR1 MNHEY, CDR2 SMNVEV (reference sequence). The CDR3 DNA reads TGTGCCAGCAGTTTAGGACAGGGGACGCCCCAGCATTTT. Its protein product is CASSLGQGTPQHF.

As for this clone: The same CDR3 arises from other DNA sequences in this sample as well. V usage is TRBV6-6 and J usage is TRBJ2-1; 7 bases map to TRBD2. The germline V gene encodes CDR1 MNHNY and CDR2 SVGAGI (reference sequence). The CDR3 spans 13 residues. The ends lost 8 bases at V and 4 bases at J; junction bases unmatched: 5. CDR3 coding DNA: TGTGCCAGCCGGCTAGCGGATTACAATGAGCAGTTCTTC. Amino acid sequence: CASRLADYNEQFF.

The chain joins TRBV6-5 to TRBJ1-6; no firm D call. V dropped 2 bases and J dropped 9 bases, with 11 bases sitting between them. Looked up from germline, CDR1 is MNHEY and CDR2 is SVGAGI. The CDR3 consists of 14 residues. CDR3 loop: CASSYVDNLSPLHF. The CDR3, as DNA: TGTGCCAGCAGTTACGTCGACAATCTTTCACCCCTCCACTTT.

This chain joins TRBV19 and TRBJ1-2; D remains unclear. Trimming took off 3 bases at V and 8 bases at J, with 7 bases between the two ends. The germline CDR1 and CDR2 sequences are LNHDA and SQIVND (reference sequence). The CDR3 is 11 residues long. CDR3 DNA: TGTGCCAGTAGTATTGGTCGCGGCTACACCTTC. Encoded protein: CASSIGRGYTF.

The chain uses TRBV9 and TRBJ2-7; no reliable D call. The germline V gene has CDR1 SGDLS and CDR2 YYNGEE. V shed 4 bases and J shed 3 bases, with 11 bases lying between them. This CDR3 spans 13 amino acids. Here the CDR3 DNA reads TGTGCCAGCAGCCCGACACCAGTCTACGAGCAGTACTTC. Residues: CASSPTPVYEQYF. Filled out from reference TRBV9 and TRBJ2-7, the complete variable domain reads DSGVTQTPKHLITATGQRVTLRCSPRSGDLSVYWYQQSLDQGLQFLIQYYNGEERAKGNILERFSAQQFPDLHSELNLSSLELGDSALYFCASSPTPVYEQYFGPGTRLTVT.

The CDR3 loop reads CSVGDGARETQYF. CDR3 nucleotide sequence: TGCAGCGTTGGGGATGGAGCCCGGGAGACCCAGTACTTC. This sequence joins TRBV29-1 and TRBJ2-5, with D uncertain. V was clipped by 4 bases and J by 5 bases, with 14 bases between them. Germline lookup yields CDR1 SQVTM and CDR2 ANQGSEA. The CDR3 runs to 13 residues.

This chain connects TRBV6-5 to TRBJ1-1; D may be TRBD1 (5 bases). The V end was cut by 5 bases, the J end by 1 base, with 11 bases between. This CDR3 spans 14 amino acids. Germline CDR1 MNHEY, CDR2 SVGAGI. The CDR3, as DNA: TGTGCCAGCAGTAGACAGCTTACGAACACTGAAGCTTTCTTT. Its protein product is CASSRQLTNTEAFF.

The V call is TRBV2, the J call TRBJ2-1; 9 bases match TRBD2. V trimming: 6 bases; J trimming: 9 bases; junction bases outside the gene matches: 9. From germline, CDR1 is SNHLY and CDR2 FYNNEI. CDR3 length: 14 amino acids. CDR3 sequence reads: CASRGGTSHGEQFF. The CDR3 nucleotides read TGTGCCAGCAGGGGTGGGACTAGCCATGGTGAGCAGTTCTTC. The full variable domain, completed using reference TRBV2 and TRBJ2-1, is EPEVTQTPSHQVTQMGQEVILRCVPISNHLYFYWYRQILGQKVEFLVSFYNNEISEKSEIFDDQFSVERPDGSNFTLKIRSTKLEDSAMYFCASRGGTSHGEQFFGPGTRLTVL.

The rearrangement joins TRBV27 to TRBJ2-5; TRBD1 aligns across 7 bases. CDR1 and CDR2 from the germline V gene are MNHEY and SMNVEV (reference sequence). This CDR3 spans 15 amino acids. V was pared by 4 bases and J by 4 bases, with 9 bases of the junction left unmatched. For the CDR3, the DNA is TGTGCCAGCAGTTACCAACCTACAGGGGCAGAGACCCAGTACTTC. Its protein product is CASSYQPTGAETQYF.

The rearrangement links TRBV1 to TRBJ2-7; the DNA was not used to check the table's D call, TRBD2. TRBV1 represents a pseudogene. This CDR3 spans 16 amino acids. The CDR3 DNA reads TGCACCAGCACCCTCCTAGCGGGGGGTAGCTCCTACGAGCAGTACTTC. Translating it yields CTSTLLAGGSSYEQYF.

The gene calls are TRBV2 and TRBJ1-1; tentative D call: TRBD1 (6 bases). The V and J ends lost 5 bases and 7 bases respectively, with 14 bases between them. The CDR3 spans 13 residues. CDR1 and CDR2 (germline): SNHLY, FYNNEI. The CDR3 here is CASSRGTGNEAFF. Here the CDR3 DNA reads TGTGCCAGCAGTAGGGGGACGGGGAATGAAGCTTTCTTT. The entire variable domain, with the rest obtained from reference TRBV2 and TRBJ1-1, is as follows: EPEVTQTPSHQVTQMGQEVILRCVPISNHLYFYWYRQILGQKVEFLVSFYNNEISEKSEIFDDQFSVERPDGSNFTLKIRSTKLEDSAMYFCASSRGTGNEAFFGQGTRLTVV.

This clone has only one observation. This chain joins TRBV7-9 and TRBJ1-2; D ambiguous. This CDR3 is 13 amino acids long. The V gene lost 4 bases and the J gene lost 8 bases, with 14 bases spanning the gap. Germline V gene data show CDR1 as SEHNR and CDR2 as FQNEAQ (reference sequence). The CDR3: CASSSYLGGGYTF. CDR3 nucleotides: TGTGCCAGCAGCTCATACCTCGGCGGAGGCTACACCTTC.

The chain combines TRBV5-1 with TRBJ2-3; 7 bases are shared with TRBD1. CDR3 length equals 16 residues. With V trimmed by 3 bases and J by 5 bases, 12 bases remained unmatched. CDR1 and CDR2 from the germline V gene are SGHRS and YFSETQ. The DNA for the CDR3 is TGCGCCAGCAGCTCACACGCGACAGGGTTCGGAGATACGCAGTATTTT. This encodes CASSSHATGFGDTQYF.

The chain is built from TRBV2 and TRBJ1-5; D ambiguous. The germline V and J ends were trimmed by 6 bases and 6 bases, with 18 bases remaining between them. CDR1 is SNHLY and CDR2 is FYNNEI in the germline V gene. The CDR3 is made up of 15 amino acids. The chain's CDR3 is CASSHTPNPGQPQHF. The CDR3 DNA is TGTGCCAGCAGCCACACCCCGAATCCGGGTCAGCCCCAGCATTTT.

Note on this clone: Different DNA sequences within this sample yield the same CDR3. V gene TRBV28 combines with J gene TRBJ2-3; D may be TRBD1 or TRBD2 (6 bases each). Between the trimmed V and J ends, which lost 6 bases and 0 bases, there was a span of 7 bases. CDR1 MDHEN and CDR2 SYDVKM come from the germline V gene. This CDR3 contains 13 residues. CDR3 in DNA: TGTGCCAGCAGCGGGGGCAGCACAGATACGCAGTATTTT. Its protein product is CASSGGSTDTQYF.